Below, 28 T cell receptor beta chains from the same sample are listed, as sequenced in a study of blood T cell repertoires in COVID-19. This table comes from immunoSEQ multiplex PCR, and its TCRdb copy is limited to in-frame clones, with some not included. The data contain around 60,000 clones, around 85% of them seen just once; the ten biggest clones take up more than 0.95%. Sequenced input: peripheral blood. The receptors stem from a middle-aged man with acute or convalescent COVID-19.

As for this clone: It is unclear where the CDR3 begins or ends on the DNA, so no DNA is shown, and the CDR3 is as TCRdb lists it. The chain couples TRBV18 to TRBJ1-6. Germline loops: CDR1 KGHSH, CDR2 LQKENI. Ends included, the CDR3 has 14 residues. CDR3 in amino acids: CASSSGSYNSPLHF.

V is TRBV11-2 and J is TRBJ2-5; D is perhaps TRBD2 (6 bases). V lost 6 bases to trimming and J lost 4 bases, with 15 bases between them. Germline loops: CDR1 SGHAT, CDR2 FQNNGV. This CDR3 spans 14 amino acids. The CDR3 coding sequence is TGTGCCAGCAGTCCCCCGGGACTCGGAGAGACCCAGTACTTC. It specifies CASSPPGLGETQYF. The entire variable domain, with the rest obtained from reference TRBV11-2 and TRBJ2-5, is as follows: EAGVAQSPRYKIIEKRQSVAFWCNPISGHATLYWYQQILGQGPKLLIQFQNNGVVDDSQLPKDRFSAERLKGVDSTLKIQPAKLEDSAVYLCASSPPGLGETQYFGPGTRLLVL.

The chain combines TRBV6-6 with TRBJ1-1; possibly TRBD1 for D (5 bases). Germline V lookup: CDR1 MNHNY, CDR2 SVGAGI (reference sequence). CDR3 length: 13 residues. The V gene lost 5 bases and the J gene lost 5 bases, with 12 bases spanning the gap. In nucleotides, the CDR3 is TGTGCCAGCAGTCGTCGGGAGGGGACTGAAGCTTTCTTT. The encoded protein is CASSRREGTEAFF.

This clone was recorded once. The chain carries TRBV14 and TRBJ2-2, with TRBD2 matching 9 bases. Trimming took 4 bases from V and 4 from J; bases not matched to a gene: 1. Per the germline V gene, CDR1 is SGHDN and CDR2 is FVKESK. This CDR3 comprises 14 residues. The CDR3 nucleotides read TGTGCCAGCAGCCGTAGCGGGGGCACCGGGGAGCTGTTTTTT. Protein: CASSRSGGTGELFF. Full variable domain (rest looked up from reference TRBV14 and TRBJ2-2): EAGVTQFPSHSVIEKGQTVTLRCDPISGHDNLYWYRRVMGKEIKFLLHFVKESKQDESGMPNNRFLAERTGGTYSTLKVQPAELEDSGVYFCASSRSGGTGELFFGEGSRLTVL.

The chain couples TRBV3-1 (or the pseudogene TRBV3-2) to TRBJ2-5, with 10 bases identical to TRBD1. From germline, CDR1 is LGHDT and CDR2 YNNKEL (reference sequence). This CDR3 comprises 16 residues. The V segment lost 0 bases and the J segment 5 bases; nucleotides outside the gene matches: 6. In nucleotides, the CDR3 is TGTGCCAGCAGCCAAGATAGGACAGGGGGGAGTGAGACCCAGTACTTC. Translation gives CASSQDRTGGSETQYF.

The chain uses TRBV7-8 and TRBJ1-4; D unclear. Per germline, CDR1 SGHVS and CDR2 FQNEAQ. The CDR3 length is 13 residues. The V end lost 0 bases, the J end lost 11 bases, and 10 bases lay between the germline ends. This CDR3 reads CASSLAAGEKLFF. DNA of the CDR3: TGTGCCAGCAGCTTAGCAGCCGGGGAGAAACTGTTTTTT.

The chain couples TRBV5-8 to TRBJ1-4; 7 bases are shared with TRBD1. The CDR3 covers 16 residues. The ends lost 5 bases at V and 6 bases at J; junction bases unmatched: 13. Germline V gene sequence: CDR1 SGHTS, CDR2 YDEGEE. DNA for the CDR3: TGTGCCAGCAGTCCCGGAATCGGGGGACAGTATGAAAAACTGTTTTTT. The encoded protein is CASSPGIGGQYEKLFF.

This chain connects TRBV28 to TRBJ1-2; 7 bases line up with TRBD1. Germline V lookup: CDR1 MDHEN, CDR2 SYDVKM. The V and J ends lost 2 bases and 5 bases, in that order; junction bases with no gene match: 11. This CDR3 has 16 residues. In DNA form, the CDR3 reads TGTGCCAGCAGTTTAGGACAGGTGGGCCTCCTGTATGGCTACACCTTC. Protein: CASSLGQVGLLYGYTF.

The rearrangement links TRBV5-3 to TRBJ2-2, with D tentatively TRBD1 (5 bases). TRBV5-3 counts as an open reading frame of uncertain function. Trimming stripped 4 bases from V and 6 bases from J, with 19 bases between. This CDR3 region has 16 residues. The CDR3 region has the DNA TGTGCCAGAAGCACTGGCAGGGTTTTTAGGGCCGGGGAGCTGTTTTTT. Protein: CARSTGRVFRAGELFF.

V gene TRBV7-9 combines with J gene TRBJ1-2; tentative D call: TRBD1 (5 bases). Germline V gene sequence: CDR1 SEHNR, CDR2 FQNEAQ (reference sequence). CDR3 size: 15 residues. V lost 4 bases and J lost 5, with 17 bases in between. DNA for the CDR3: TGTGCCAGCAGCTCGGCAGGGCTTACAAGATATGGCTACACCTTC. It encodes CASSSAGLTRYGYTF.

The V gene is TRBV6-5, the J gene TRBJ1-6; possible D gene TRBD1, 6 bases. The CDR3 runs 15 residues. Germline V gives CDR1 MNHEY, CDR2 SVGAGI. The V end lost 6 bases, the J end lost 0 bases, and 9 bases lay between the germline ends. CDR3 nucleotides: TGTGCCAGCAGGGACAGAAGCTCCTATAATTCACCCCTCCACTTT. Translating gives CASRDRSSYNSPLHF.

The chain links TRBV13 to TRBJ1-3, with 8 bases aligning to TRBD1. Germline trimming cut 3 bases from V and 2 bases from J; bases unmatched to any gene: 3. Per the germline V gene, CDR1 is PRHDT and CDR2 is FYEKMQ (reference sequence). CDR3 size: 15 residues. CDR3 protein: CASSFGTGTGNTIYF. The CDR3 DNA reads as TGTGCCAGCAGCTTCGGGACAGGCACTGGAAACACCATATATTTT. Based on the CDR3 plus reference TRBV13 and TRBJ1-3, the full variable domain is AAGVIQSPRHLIKEKRETATLKCYPIPRHDTVYWYQQGPGQDPQFLISFYEKMQSDKGSIPDRFSAQQFSDYHSELNMSSLELGDSALYFCASSFGTGTGNTIYFGEGSWLTVV.

DNA of the CDR3: TGCGCCAGCAGCCAAGATCTTGAGTATGGGGAGGCCGGGGAGCTGTTTTTT. The encoded protein is CASSQDLEYGEAGELFF. This chain connects TRBV4-1 to TRBJ2-2; possible D gene TRBD2, 6 bases. V was pared by 0 bases and J by 6 bases, with 17 bases between. Germline CDR1 is MGHRA and CDR2 is YSYEKL. The CDR3 is 17 amino acids.

The rearrangement joins TRBV7-2 to TRBJ2-5; a weak D match, TRBD2 (6 bases). V was pared by 1 base and J by 5 bases, with 8 bases between. The CDR3 covers 13 residues. The germline gives CDR1 SGHTA, CDR2 FQGNSA. The DNA for the CDR3 is TGTGCCAGCAGCTTAGTAGGAGGGGAGACCCAGTACTTC. Its protein is CASSLVGGETQYF.

This chain connects TRBV9 to TRBJ1-2; D ambiguous. The CDR3 covers 14 residues. Germline V gene lookup returns CDR1 SGDLS and CDR2 YYNGEE. Trimming removed 7 bases from V and 6 bases from J, with 19 bases in between. CDR3 sequence reads: CASSGSGFAHGYTF. The CDR3 DNA reads TGTGCCAGCTCCGGGTCGGGGTTTGCCCATGGCTACACCTTC.

This clone was detected a few times. The V gene is TRBV6-1, the J gene TRBJ1-2; TRBD1 agrees at 10 bases. This CDR3 contains 14 residues. CDR1 is MNHNS, CDR2 SASEGT, per germline. V gave up 2 bases and J gave up 7 bases; unmatched junction bases: 4. CDR3 in amino acids: CASSESGTGVGYTF. CDR3 sequence (DNA): TGTGCCAGCAGTGAATCGGGGACAGGGGTTGGCTACACCTTC.

V and J are TRBV4-1 and TRBJ1-2; 8 bases align to TRBD1. This CDR3 is 14 amino acids long. V shed 4 bases and J 3 bases; nucleotides not matched to a gene: 4. Looked up from germline, CDR1 is MGHRA and CDR2 is YSYEKL. The CDR3 coding sequence is TGCGCCAGCAGCCCCAGGGGGCACGACTATGGCTACACCTTC. Its protein is CASSPRGHDYGYTF.

The V and J genes are TRBV18 and TRBJ2-2; the match to TRBD1 covers 9 bases. CDR1 and CDR2 from the germline V gene are KGHSH and LQKENI. The junction had 3 bases not matched to a gene; V was cut back by 3 bases and J by 1 base. The CDR3 is 16 residues long. The CDR3 DNA reads TGTGCCAGCTCACCTCCGGGACAGGGGAACACCGGGGAGCTGTTTTTT. It yields the protein CASSPPGQGNTGELFF.

This chain connects TRBV14 to TRBJ2-7; D is possibly TRBD2 (6 bases). The germline V gene encodes CDR1 SGHDN and CDR2 FVKESK. V lost 0 bases and J 0 bases, leaving 12 bases between the germline ends. CDR3 size: 16 residues. The CDR3 bases are TGTGCCAGCAGCCAAGATATCGGAGGGTTCTCCTACGAGCAGTACTTC. Amino acid sequence: CASSQDIGGFSYEQYF.

This sequence joins TRBV19 and TRBJ1-5; 9 positions agree with TRBD1. The CDR3 runs to 13 residues. J was trimmed by 9 bases and V by 9 bases; bases with no gene match: 9. CDR1 and CDR2 from the germline V gene are LNHDA and SQIVND (reference sequence). CDR3 DNA: TGTGCCAGCGGGACAGGGCCTTTTACGCCCCAGCATTTT. Amino acid sequence: CASGTGPFTPQHF.

CDR3 nucleotides: TGCAGTGCTAGTGAGCTGGAGGGTGAAAAACTGTTTTTT. Encoded protein: CSASELEGEKLFF. This chain joins TRBV20-1 and TRBJ1-4; D is unclear. The CDR3 is 13 amino acids. The germline V gene has CDR1 DFQATT and CDR2 SNEGSKA (reference sequence). V lost 3 bases, J lost 7 bases, and 12 bases lay in between.

The V and J genes are TRBV12-3 or TRBV12-4 and TRBJ2-1; D not certain. V was shortened by 6 bases and J by 8 bases, with 11 bases between the two germline ends. The CDR3 length is 12 residues. This CDR3 is CASRRGPDEQFF. The CDR3 DNA reads TGTGCCAGCAGACGCGGTCCCGATGAGCAGTTCTTC.

The V gene is TRBV21-1, the J gene TRBJ1-2; the D call in the table, TRBD1, was not verified against the DNA. TRBV21-1 is classified as a pseudogene. The CDR3 covers 13 residues. CDR3 DNA: TGTGCCAGCAGCACGGACAGGGGGGATGGCTACACCTTC. Its protein is CASSTDRGDGYTF.

The gene calls are TRBV15 and TRBJ1-1; no clear D. The germline CDR1 and CDR2 sequences are LNHNV and YYDKDF (reference sequence). V dropped 4 bases and J dropped 5 bases, with 14 bases sitting between them. This CDR3 has 14 amino acids. CDR3 in amino acids: CATSTLGIGTEAFF. In nucleotides, the CDR3 is TGTGCCACCAGCACTCTAGGAATCGGGACTGAAGCTTTCTTT.

CDR3 loop: CASSLGRGGTQYF. DNA for the CDR3: TGTGCCAGCAGCTTGGGGAGGGGAGGGACCCAGTACTTC. The V gene is TRBV7-3, the J gene TRBJ2-5, with 7 bases matching TRBD2. Germline lookup yields CDR1 SGHTA and CDR2 FQGTGA. CDR3 size: 13 residues. The V segment lost 3 bases and the J segment 7 bases; nucleotides outside the gene matches: 5.

The chain carries TRBV19 and TRBJ1-5; the D gene is possibly TRBD1 (6 bases). The germline gives CDR1 LNHDA, CDR2 SQIVND (reference sequence). Trimming left V 7 bases short and J 3 bases short, with 16 bases between. The CDR3 is made up of 15 amino acids. This CDR3 is CASNRDEGVNQPQHF. The CDR3 DNA reads TGTGCCAGTAATAGGGACGAGGGGGTCAATCAGCCCCAGCATTTT.

The V gene is TRBV16, the J gene TRBJ2-7, with TRBD1 matching 11 bases. In germline, CDR1 is KGHSY, CDR2 FQNENV. Losses at the gene ends were 4 bases for V and 5 bases for J; bases not matched to a gene: 10. The CDR3 contains 16 residues. CDR3 nucleotide sequence: TGTGCCAGCAGCCCCCGGCAGGGGACAGGGGGGAACGAGCAGTACTTC. The encoded protein is CASSPRQGTGGNEQYF. The full variable domain, its missing parts supplied by reference TRBV16 and TRBJ2-7, is GEEVAQTPKHLVRGEGQKAKLYCAPIKGHSYVFWYQQVLKNEFKFLISFQNENVFDETGMPKERFSAKCLPNSPCSLEIQATKLEDSAVYFCASSPRQGTGGNEQYFGPGTRLTVT.

This clone was detected a few times. The V and J genes are TRBV4-2 and TRBJ2-4; 14 nucleotides line up with TRBD2. V lost 4 bases to trimming and J lost 0 bases; unmatched junction nucleotides: 14. The V gene's germline CDR1 is LGHNA and CDR2 YNFKEQ. The CDR3 is 21 amino acids. The CDR3 nucleotides are TGTGCCAGCAGCCCCTCGCAGGGGGGACTAGCGGGGGCTCTAGCCAAAAACATTCAGTACTTC. Translating gives CASSPSQGGLAGALAKNIQYF.